The 7 T cell receptor beta chains below were found in one sample sequenced in a study of CD8+ T cells in alopecia areata. Extracted from the samples, RNA was reverse transcribed into cDNA to serve as the sequencing template. The method was immunoSEQ multiplex PCR; TCRdb's version includes in-frame clones alone and lacks a portion of them. Altogether about 160,000 clones are present, around 47% being singletons, with the ten largest covering roughly 6.8%. Sequenced input: CD4+ T cells sorted from blood. These receptors were collected from a human donor with alopecia areata.

V gene TRBV18 combines with J gene TRBJ2-5, with TRBD2 matching over 11 bases. Germline CDR1 KGHSH, CDR2 LQKENI. V lost 0 bases to trimming and J lost 3 bases; unmatched junction nucleotides: 0. The length of the CDR3 is 15 residues. The CDR3 nucleotides read TGTGCCAGCTCACCACCTAGCGGGAGGGAAGAGACCCAGTACTTC. Translation gives CASSPPSGREETQYF.

This clone was counted many times. The chain employs TRBV28 and TRBJ2-5; D gene uncertain. The CDR3 is 14 residues long. The V gene's germline CDR1 is MDHEN and CDR2 SYDVKM. The ends were cut back, 3 bases at V and 6 bases at J, with 14 bases in the middle. The CDR3 region is CASSFLDLSKTQYF. The CDR3 DNA is TGTGCCAGCAGTTTCTTGGACCTCTCCAAGACCCAGTACTTC.

The chain combines TRBV29-1 with TRBJ2-7; 8 nucleotides line up with TRBD1. The CDR3 extends over 11 amino acids. V lost 6 bases and J lost 7; bases outside the gene matches: 5. Germline V gene data show CDR1 as SQVTM and CDR2 as ANQGSEA. The CDR3 DNA follows: TGCAGCGTGGAGGACAGGGATGAGCAGTACTTC. It is translated as CSVEDRDEQYF.

The rearrangement uses TRBV5-1 and TRBJ1-2, with D hard to call. CDR3 length: 15 amino acids. Germline CDR1 SGHRS, CDR2 YFSETQ. Between the trimmed V and J ends, which lost 2 bases and 3 bases, there was a span of 14 bases. As DNA, the CDR3 is TGCGCCAGCAGCTTATCCATAGCGGGCGACTATGGCTACACCTTC. Translated, it gives CASSLSIAGDYGYTF.

This clone appeared a few times. This sequence joins TRBV10-3 and TRBJ2-2, with D possibly being TRBD1 (6 bases). V shed 8 bases and J shed 5 bases, with 12 bases lying between them. The CDR3 is 13 residues long. The germline gives CDR1 ENHRY, CDR2 SYGVKD. The CDR3 is CAIRLTGTGELFF. The CDR3 region has the DNA TGTGCCATCCGACTAACAGGGACCGGGGAGCTGTTTTTT.

The chain uses TRBV30 and TRBJ2-1, with D perhaps matching TRBD1 or TRBD2 (5 bases each). V lost 3 bases and J lost 10, with 13 bases in between. The CDR3 totals 12 residues. The germline gives CDR1 GTSNPN, CDR2 SVGIG (reference sequence). DNA for the CDR3: TGTGCCTGGAGGATACGACAGCGGGAGCAGTTCTTC. Amino acid sequence: CAWRIRQREQFF.

This clone was seen only a few times. The chain links TRBV29-1 to TRBJ2-3; D gene uncertain. The CDR3 has 13 residues. Trimming took 5 bases from V and 0 from J, leaving 9 bases between them. Germline V CDR1 and CDR2: SQVTM, ANQGSEA. Here the CDR3 DNA reads TGCAGCGTTTGGTACGGTAGCACAGATACGCAGTATTTT. Translating it yields CSVWYGSTDTQYF.